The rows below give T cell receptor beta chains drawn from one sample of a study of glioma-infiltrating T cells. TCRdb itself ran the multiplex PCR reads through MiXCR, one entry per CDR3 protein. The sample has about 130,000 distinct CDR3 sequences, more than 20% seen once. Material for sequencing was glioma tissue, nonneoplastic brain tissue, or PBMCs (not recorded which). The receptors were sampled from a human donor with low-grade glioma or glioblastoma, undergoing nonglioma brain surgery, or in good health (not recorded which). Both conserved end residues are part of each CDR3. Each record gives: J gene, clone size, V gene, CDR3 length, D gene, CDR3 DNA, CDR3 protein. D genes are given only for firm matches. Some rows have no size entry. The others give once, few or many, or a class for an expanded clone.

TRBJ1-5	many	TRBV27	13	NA	TGTGCCAGCAGTTCCCGGGTCTATCAGCCCCAGCATTTT	CASSSRVYQPQHF
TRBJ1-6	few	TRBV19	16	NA	TGTGCCAGTAGTAATATTCCCCCCGGGGTTGGGTCACCCCTCCACTTT	CASSNIPPGVGSPLHF
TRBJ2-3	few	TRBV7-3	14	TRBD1	TGTGCCAGCAGCCGCCGGGACAGGGCAGATACGCAGTATTTT	CASSRRDRADTQYF
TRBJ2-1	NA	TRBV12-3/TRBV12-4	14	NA	TGTGCCAGCACCCCCGTCAGTGGGCACAATGAGCAGTTCTTC	CASTPVSGHNEQFF
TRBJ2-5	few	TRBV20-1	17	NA	TGCAGTGCTAGAGATCTCTACAAGGGCCTAGGCCAAGAGACCCAGTACTTC	CSARDLYKGLGQETQYF
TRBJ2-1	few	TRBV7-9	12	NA	TGTGCCAGCAGCTTAGCCTACTACGAGCAGTTCTTC	CASSLAYYEQFF
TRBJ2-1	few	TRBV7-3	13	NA	TGTGCCAGCAGCTTAATGGACGGAGCGGAGCAGTTCTTC	CASSLMDGAEQFF
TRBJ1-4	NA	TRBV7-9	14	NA	TGTGCCAGCAGCTTAGTACAGGTTAATGAAAAACTGTTTTTT	CASSLVQVNEKLFF
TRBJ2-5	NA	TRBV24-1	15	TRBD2	TGTGCCACCAGTGAGCCGGGACTAGCGTTGGAGACCCAGTACTTC	CATSEPGLALETQYF
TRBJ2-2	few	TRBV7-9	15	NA	TGTGCCAGCAACACCCTTGGGATAGACACCGGGGAGCTGTTTTTT	CASNTLGIDTGELFF
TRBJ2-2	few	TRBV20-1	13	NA	TGCAGTGTCCCCACTCCGGGCACCGGGGAGCTGTTTTTT	CSVPTPGTGELFF
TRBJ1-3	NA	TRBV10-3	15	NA	TGTGCCATCAGTGCCCGGGACTACTCTGGAAACACCATATATTTT	CAISARDYSGNTIYF
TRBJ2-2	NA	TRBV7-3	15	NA	TGTGCCAGCAGCTTCAACACTGGGGTCACCGGGGAGCTGTTTTTT	CASSFNTGVTGELFF
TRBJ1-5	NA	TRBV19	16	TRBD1	TGTGCCAGTAGTAACGGACAGGCCGCTAGCAATCAGCCCCAGCATTTT	CASSNGQAASNQPQHF
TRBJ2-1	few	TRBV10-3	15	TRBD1	TGTGCCATCATGACGACAGGGGGCTCCTACAATGAGCAGTTCTTC	CAIMTTGGSYNEQFF
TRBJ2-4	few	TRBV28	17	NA	TGTGCCAGCAGTTCGGGCTCGGGGCGCCTAGCCAAAAACATTCAGTACTTC	CASSSGSGRLAKNIQYF
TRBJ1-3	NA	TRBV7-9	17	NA	TGTGCCAGCAGCACCTACCCCAGGGGCCCCTCTGGAAACACCATATATTTT	CASSTYPRGPSGNTIYF
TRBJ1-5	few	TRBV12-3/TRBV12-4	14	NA	TGTGCCAGCAGTTTTGTTAGTAGCAATCAGCCCCAGCATTTT	CASSFVSSNQPQHF
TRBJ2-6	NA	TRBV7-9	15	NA	TGTGCCAGCAGCCATAAGATAACTGGGGCCAACGTCCTGACTTTC	CASSHKITGANVLTF
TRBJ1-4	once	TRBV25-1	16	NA	TGTGCCAGCAGTGAATTGGAAATAGGGTCCGATGAAAAACTGTTTTTT	CASSELEIGSDEKLFF
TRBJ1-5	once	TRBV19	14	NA	TGTGCCAGTAGTATATCGGGGGGTGATCAGCCCCAGCATTTT	CASSISGGDQPQHF
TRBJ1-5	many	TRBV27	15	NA	TGTGCCAGCATGGCCAGAGGTATCGGGTACCCGCCCCAGCATTTT	CASMARGIGYPPQHF
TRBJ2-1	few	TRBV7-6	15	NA	TGTGCCAGCAGCATTCTAGCGTCGAATTACAATGAGCAGTTCTTC	CASSILASNYNEQFF
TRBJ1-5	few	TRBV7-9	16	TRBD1	TGTGCCAGCAGCGATACAGGGGGCTGGGACAATCAGCCCCAGCATTTT	CASSDTGGWDNQPQHF
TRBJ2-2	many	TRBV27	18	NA	TGTGCCAGCAGTTTCAACTATGCAGGGGACGTAAGGGCCGGGGAGCTGTTTTTT	CASSFNYAGDVRAGELFF
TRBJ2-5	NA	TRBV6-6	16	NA	TGTGCCAGCAGTTACTCGGTAACAGGCCAACAAGAGACCCAGTACTTC	CASSYSVTGQQETQYF
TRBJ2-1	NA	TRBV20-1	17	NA	TGCAGTGCTAGAGCACAGGATGGGCGGAGCTCCTACAATGAGCAGTTCTTC	CSARAQDGRSSYNEQFF
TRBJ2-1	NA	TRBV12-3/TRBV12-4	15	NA	TGTGCCAGCAGCCTGAGTGGGGCACGGTACAATGAGCAGTTCTTC	CASSLSGARYNEQFF
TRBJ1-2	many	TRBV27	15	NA	TGTGCCAGCAGTGCCTACCCCGGGGGCCTCGACGGCTACACCTTC	CASSAYPGGLDGYTF
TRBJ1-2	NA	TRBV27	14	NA	TGTGCCAGCAGTTCGTGGCCAGGCCGTAGGGGCTACACCTTC	CASSSWPGRRGYTF
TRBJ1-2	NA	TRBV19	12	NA	TGTGCCAGTAGTAGCCCTCAGGGTGGCTACACCTTC	CASSSPQGGYTF
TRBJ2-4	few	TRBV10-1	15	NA	TGCGCCAGCAGTGATTCACAGTGGGGCAAAAACATTCAGTACTTC	CASSDSQWGKNIQYF
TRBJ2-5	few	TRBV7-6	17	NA	TGTGCCAGCAGCTTAGATTTTCGGGGGGCCAACCAAGAGACCCAGTACTTC	CASSLDFRGANQETQYF
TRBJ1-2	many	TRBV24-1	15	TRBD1	TGTGCCACCAGTGATTGGGGACAGGGGAACTATGGCTACACCTTC	CATSDWGQGNYGYTF
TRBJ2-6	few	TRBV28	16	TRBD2	TGTGCCAGCAAGGTAGCGGGGGAACTTGGGGCCAACGTCCTGACTTTC	CASKVAGELGANVLTF
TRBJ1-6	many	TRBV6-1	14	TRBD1	TGTGCCAGCAGAACCGGGACAGCTAATTCACCCCTCCACTTT	CASRTGTANSPLHF
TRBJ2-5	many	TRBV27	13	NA	TGTGCCAGCAGTTTATGGGGCCAAGAGACCCAGTACTTC	CASSLWGQETQYF
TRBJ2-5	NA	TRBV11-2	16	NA	TGTGCCAGCAGCTTAGATCCGGTCGGGCCACTAGAGACCCAGTACTTC	CASSLDPVGPLETQYF
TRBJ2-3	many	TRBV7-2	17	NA	TGTGCCAGCAGCTTAGGAGGGCAGAGCCGTAGCACAGATACGCAGTATTTT	CASSLGGQSRSTDTQYF
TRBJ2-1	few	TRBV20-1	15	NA	TGCAGTGCTAGAAAAGGCGGGCCACCAGGGGATGAGCAGTTCTTC	CSARKGGPPGDEQFF
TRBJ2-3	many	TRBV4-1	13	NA	TGCGCCAGCAGCCAAGATGGCCAGCAGAAGCAGTATTTT	CASSQDGQQKQYF
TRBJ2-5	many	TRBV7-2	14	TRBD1	TGTGCCAGCAGCTTAGCCCCCAGGGGGGAGACCCAGTACTTC	CASSLAPRGETQYF
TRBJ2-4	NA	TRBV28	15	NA	TGTGCCAGCAGTTCAGGGTTTACCCCCCAAAACATTCAGTACTTC	CASSSGFTPQNIQYF
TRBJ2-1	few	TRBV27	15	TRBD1	TGTGCCAGCAGTCCCTGGACAGGCGTCCGCAATGAGCAGTTCTTC	CASSPWTGVRNEQFF